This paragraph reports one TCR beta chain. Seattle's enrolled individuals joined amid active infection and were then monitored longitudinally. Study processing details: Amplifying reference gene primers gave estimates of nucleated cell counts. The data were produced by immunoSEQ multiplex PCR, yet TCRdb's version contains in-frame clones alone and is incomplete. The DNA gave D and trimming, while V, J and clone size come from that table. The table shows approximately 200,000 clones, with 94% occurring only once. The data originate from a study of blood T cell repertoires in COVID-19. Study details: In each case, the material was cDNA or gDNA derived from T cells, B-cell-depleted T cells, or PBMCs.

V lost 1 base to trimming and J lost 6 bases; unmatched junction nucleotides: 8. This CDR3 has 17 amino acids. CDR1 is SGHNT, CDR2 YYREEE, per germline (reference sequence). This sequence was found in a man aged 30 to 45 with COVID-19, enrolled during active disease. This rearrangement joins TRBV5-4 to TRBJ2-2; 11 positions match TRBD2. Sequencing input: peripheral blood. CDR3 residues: CASSLLAGGIRAGELFF. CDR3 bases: TGTGCCAGCAGCTTGCTAGCGGGGGGTATACGCGCCGGGGAGCTGTTTTTT.